These T cell receptor beta chains were read from a single sample in a study of shared clonotypes between healthy human individuals. Clones were sequenced by immunoSEQ multiplex PCR, and TCRdb holds only the in-frame ones, with some missing. The data contain roughly 520,000 clones, 90% to 97% of them singletons. Sequenced sample: naive CD4+ T cells sorted from blood. These receptors were collected from a woman under 40 in good health. CDR3s include the opening cysteine and the closing phenylalanine or tryptophan. Each record gives: D gene, J gene, V gene, clone size, CDR3 protein, CDR3 DNA. D genes are given only for firm matches. A row's size may be missing; if present it is once, few, many or a size class.

- TRBJ2-3 TRBV7-3 - CASSLGDSTDTQYF TGTGCCAGCAGCTTAGGCGACAGCACAGATACGCAGTATTTT
- TRBJ1-1 TRBV28 - CASSLFRGDTEAFF TGTGCCAGCAGTTTGTTCCGCGGGGACACTGAAGCTTTCTTT
TRBD2 TRBJ2-1 TRBV11-3 - CASSSSGTTLQFF TGTGCCAGCAGCTCGAGCGGGACCACCCTTCAGTTCTTC
TRBD2 TRBJ2-2 TRBV15 once CATSRDKRGTTLRTGELFF TGTGCCACCAGCAGAGATAAGAGAGGGACTACCCTTAGGACCGGGGAGCTGTTTTTT
- TRBJ2-5 TRBV5-4 - CASSIWTEETQYF TGTGCCAGCAGCATCTGGACAGAGGAGACCCAGTACTTC
- TRBJ1-5 TRBV2 - CASTRDRNGPQHF TGTGCCAGCACCAGGGACCGGAACGGGCCCCAGCATTTT
- TRBJ2-7 TRBV4-2 - CASSQEPGLSYEQYF TGTGCCAGCAGCCAAGAACCAGGTCTATCCTACGAGCAGTACTTC
TRBD2 TRBJ2-2 TRBV5-1 - CASSSGTSGTGELFF TGCGCCAGCAGCTCCGGGACTAGCGGCACCGGGGAGCTGTTTTTT
- TRBJ2-5 TRBV27 - CASKSQPRETQYF TGTGCCAGCAAATCTCAGCCCAGGGAGACCCAGTACTTC
- TRBJ2-7 TRBV18 - CASSPGQLAYEQYF TGTGCCAGCTCACCAGGACAGCTAGCCTACGAGCAGTACTTC
- TRBJ2-7 TRBV5-6 once CASSLAPGYYEQYF TGTGCCAGCAGCTTGGCCCCAGGGTACTACGAGCAGTACTTC
TRBD2 TRBJ2-7 TRBV6-1 - CASRKVAGGHIEQYF TGTGCCAGCAGGAAAGTAGCGGGAGGACATATAGAGCAGTACTTC
- TRBJ1-1 TRBV27 few CASSLFTGRTEAFF TGTGCCAGCAGTTTATTTACAGGGAGGACTGAAGCTTTCTTT